Each of the 25 T cell receptor beta chains below was sequenced from the same sample in a study of T cell changes during pregnancy in multiple sclerosis. The table came from immunoSEQ multiplex PCR; TCRdb's copy has only in-frame clones and leaves some out. The repertoire holds approximately 11,000 clones, more than 80% seen once, with around 11% in the top ten. Sequencing used CD8+ T cells from peripheral blood mononuclear cells, obtained after pregnancy. The receptors shown here come from a female donor in good health, enrolled as a control in a pregnancy study.

V usage is TRBV28 and J usage is TRBJ1-5; no reliable D call. From germline, CDR1 is MDHEN and CDR2 SYDVKM. This CDR3 comprises 13 residues. Between the trimmed V and J ends, which lost 5 bases and 4 bases, there was a span of 9 bases. The CDR3 region is CASSLLLNQPQHF. The DNA of the CDR3 is TGTGCCAGCAGTCTCTTACTTAATCAGCCCCAGCATTTT.

CDR3: CASSPREGTGEANEQFF. The CDR3 nucleotides are TGTGCCAGCAGCCCCAGAGAGGGGACAGGTGAGGCCAATGAGCAGTTCTTC. V and J are TRBV4-2 and TRBJ2-1; 8 positions match TRBD1. Germline CDR1 and CDR2: LGHNA and YNFKEQ. The CDR3 sequence is 17 residues long. The trim removed 4 bases at V and 6 bases at J, leaving 14 bases unmatched.

The V call is TRBV27, the J call TRBJ2-7; possible D gene TRBD1, 7 bases. Germline V lookup: CDR1 MNHEY, CDR2 SMNVEV (reference sequence). The CDR3 length is 14 residues. V gave up 5 bases and J gave up 3 bases, with 14 bases separating them. This chain's CDR3 is CASSVQGTLYEQYF. Here the CDR3 DNA reads TGTGCCAGCAGTGTACAGGGGACTCTCTACGAGCAGTACTTC.

V usage is TRBV30 and J usage is TRBJ2-1; no firm D call. Germline V gives CDR1 GTSNPN, CDR2 SVGIG (reference sequence). The CDR3 loop spans 11 amino acids. The V end lost 0 bases, the J end lost 7 bases, and 4 bases lay between the germline ends. The CDR3 nucleotides are TGTGCCTGGAGTGTGACAAATGAGCAGTTCTTC. Translating gives CAWSVTNEQFF.

J is TRBJ1-1 and V is TRBV14, with D perhaps matching TRBD1 (5 bases). Trimming stripped 2 bases from V and 8 bases from J, with 9 bases between. The CDR3 runs to 12 residues. The germline gives CDR1 SGHDN, CDR2 FVKESK. This chain's CDR3 is CASSQWGVEAFF. Written as DNA, the CDR3 is TGTGCCAGCAGCCAATGGGGGGTAGAAGCTTTCTTT.

This sequence joins TRBV5-1 and TRBJ2-7, with unresolved D. Germline V CDR1 and CDR2: SGHRS, YFSETQ. This CDR3 has 14 amino acids. Trimming left V 3 bases short and J 5 bases short, with 15 bases between. The CDR3 sequence: CASSSNPTLNEQYF. CDR3 coding DNA: TGCGCCAGCAGCTCCAACCCCACTTTAAACGAGCAGTACTTC.

The chain employs TRBV7-9 and TRBJ1-1; 10 bases agree with TRBD1. Germline-derived CDR1 and CDR2 are SEHNR and FQNEAQ (reference sequence). Trimming at V came to 1 base and at J to 5 bases, leaving 1 base not matched to a gene. There are 14 residues in the CDR3. The CDR3: CASSLEGQGTEAFF. The DNA of the CDR3 is TGTGCCAGCAGCTTAGAGGGACAGGGGACTGAAGCTTTCTTT.

This clone has only a few counts. The chain couples TRBV13 to TRBJ2-1; the match to TRBD2 covers 8 bases. CDR3 length equals 16 residues. V lost 4 bases and J lost 8; bases outside the gene matches: 13. In germline, CDR1 is PRHDT, CDR2 FYEKMQ (reference sequence). The CDR3 bases are TGTGCCAGCAGCTCGACCGGGACTAGTGGGGGATATGAGCAGTTCTTC. Its protein is CASSSTGTSGGYEQFF.

The rearrangement links TRBV27 to TRBJ2-4; D is possibly TRBD2 (6 bases). V was shortened by 6 bases and J by 0 bases, with 18 bases between the two germline ends. The CDR3 is 17 residues long. CDR1 and CDR2 (germline): MNHEY, SMNVEV (reference sequence). DNA for the CDR3: TGTGCCAGCAGCTCCGGGTCGCGGGGTCTAGCCAAAAACATTCAGTACTTC. The encoded protein is CASSSGSRGLAKNIQYF.

The chain links TRBV19 to TRBJ2-5; a possible D gene is TRBD1 (6 bases). The J call is in doubt because the DNA end fits TRBJ2-7 better. CDR1 is LNHDA, CDR2 SQIVND, per germline (reference sequence). The CDR3 is 13 amino acids. This CDR3 reads CASSIDRGNEQYF. Written as DNA, the CDR3 is TGTGCCAGTAGTATAGACAGGGGAAACGAGCAGTACTTC.

This clone was seen more than once but under ten times. This chain links TRBV5-1 with TRBJ1-1; 10 bases match TRBD1. With V trimmed by 3 bases and J by 5 bases, 13 bases remained unmatched. The germline V gene has CDR1 SGHRS and CDR2 YFSETQ. This CDR3 is 17 amino acids long. CDR3 sequence reads: CASSWAGDRGLRTEAFF. The CDR3 region has the DNA TGCGCCAGCAGCTGGGCCGGCGACAGGGGGCTTCGGACTGAAGCTTTCTTT.

This clone was recorded once. The V and J genes are TRBV6-5 and TRBJ1-1; perhaps TRBD1 as D (6 bases). V was cut by 2 bases and J by 1 base, with 14 bases left in between. Germline V gene sequence: CDR1 MNHEY, CDR2 SVGAGI. The CDR3 has 16 amino acids. In DNA, the CDR3 is TGTGCCAGCAGTTACGGAGCAGGGGCTCGGAACACTGAAGCTTTCTTT. It encodes CASSYGAGARNTEAFF.

In the case of this clone: An end of the junction differs from the germline gene, which may be a read error. The chain couples TRBV4-1 to TRBJ2-1; D unclear. Germline V gene sequence: CDR1 MGHRA, CDR2 YSYEKL. CDR3 length: 13 residues. CDR3 DNA: TGCGCCAGCAGCCAAGTCTCCTACGATGAGCAGTTCTTC. It is translated as CASSQVSYDEQFF.

This clone was observed a single time. A junction end diverges from the germline sequence, so it may reflect a read error. The chain carries TRBV7-7 and TRBJ2-1; 12 bases fit TRBD1. CDR1 and CDR2 (germline): SSHAT, FNYEAQ (reference sequence). CDR3 length: 15 residues. In nucleotides, the CDR3 is TGTGCTAGCAGCTTAGGGACAGGGGGCCTAAATGAGCAGTTCTTC. It specifies CASSLGTGGLNEQFF.

V usage is TRBV4-2 and J usage is TRBJ2-5, with D tentatively TRBD1 (5 bases). V was pared by 3 bases and J by 7 bases, with 15 bases between. CDR3 length: 14 residues. Germline CDR1 and CDR2: LGHNA and YNFKEQ. In DNA, the CDR3 is TGTGCCAGCAGCCAGGACACGACAAGTGGGACCCAGTACTTC. Protein product: CASSQDTTSGTQYF.

The chain is built from TRBV27 and TRBJ2-7; D might be TRBD1 (5 bases). This CDR3 spans 16 amino acids. Trimming removed 2 bases at V and 3 bases at J, with 17 bases between. CDR1 and CDR2 from the germline V gene are MNHEY and SMNVEV (reference sequence). CDR3 nucleotides: TGTGCCAGCAGTTTAGGGGCCGGATGGGGAATCTACGAGCAGTACTTC. It encodes CASSLGAGWGIYEQYF.

The rearrangement uses TRBV4-1 and TRBJ2-5; TRBD2 agrees at 12 bases. CDR3 length equals 17 residues. Germline V gene lookup returns CDR1 MGHRA and CDR2 YSYEKL. With V trimmed by 3 bases and J by 1 base, 6 bases remained unmatched. This CDR3 reads CASSQEPSGGAQETQYF. The DNA of the CDR3 is TGCGCCAGCAGCCAGGAACCTAGCGGGGGGGCCCAAGAGACCCAGTACTTC.

V usage is TRBV6-4 and J usage is TRBJ2-7, with D tentatively TRBD1 (6 bases). The CDR3 consists of 14 residues. Per the germline V gene, CDR1 is MRHNA and CDR2 is SNTAGT. Between the trimmed V and J ends, which lost 6 bases and 6 bases, there was a span of 18 bases. CDR3 nucleotides: TGTGCCAGCAGGGCAGTGGACAGACCAGGCGAGCAGTACTTC. Its translation: CASRAVDRPGEQYF.

The chain joins TRBV7-2 to TRBJ1-2, with unresolved D. The V and J ends lost 5 bases and 2 bases respectively, with 9 bases between them. CDR1 and CDR2 (germline): SGHTA, FQGNSA. The CDR3 is made up of 13 amino acids. CDR3: CASSLTTNYGYTF. The DNA for the CDR3 is TGTGCCAGCAGCCTTACAACGAACTATGGCTACACCTTC.

The chain links TRBV27 to TRBJ2-7, with 9 nucleotides matching TRBD2. There are 14 residues in the CDR3. After removal of 4 bases from V and 5 bases from J, the junction contained 6 bases not matched to a gene. Per germline, CDR1 MNHEY and CDR2 SMNVEV (reference sequence). For the CDR3, the DNA is TGTGCCAGCAGTTCCGTAGCGGGGGTACACGAGCAGTACTTC. Protein sequence: CASSSVAGVHEQYF.

This chain links TRBV10-3 with TRBJ1-6; weak D call: TRBD1 (6 bases). The CDR3 is 16 residues long. The germline CDR1 and CDR2 sequences are ENHRY and SYGVKD. V lost 3 bases and J lost 7, with 16 bases in between. The CDR3 bases are TGTGCCATCAGTGAAAGGATGAGGGGGGGGAATTCACCCCTCCACTTT. It specifies CAISERMRGGNSPLHF.

The chain links TRBV6-5 to TRBJ2-5; D remains ambiguous. Germline-derived CDR1 and CDR2 are MNHEY and SVGAGI. Trimming stripped 7 bases from V and 2 bases from J, with 8 bases between. The CDR3 spans 12 residues. The CDR3 DNA reads as TGTGCCAGCATGTGCAGGCAAGAGACCCAGTACTTC. This encodes CASMCRQETQYF.

A single count supports this clone. The chain links TRBV14 to TRBJ2-1, with D possibly matching TRBD1 (6 bases). This CDR3 is built from 16 residues. Germline loops: CDR1 SGHDN, CDR2 FVKESK. V lost 4 bases and J lost 4, with 17 bases in between. As DNA, the CDR3 is TGTGCCAGCAGCCGGACCGACAGGACGGTTTACAATGAGCAGTTCTTC. It codes for CASSRTDRTVYNEQFF.

The chain has TRBV7-9 and TRBJ2-2, with a tentative D call TRBD2 (5 bases). Trimming took 5 bases from V and 0 from J, leaving 10 bases between them. This CDR3 spans 15 amino acids. Germline V CDR1 and CDR2: SEHNR, FQNEAQ (reference sequence). CDR3 nucleotides: TGTGCCAGCAGCGCGTCGGGATCGAACACCGGGGAGCTGTTTTTT. It is translated as CASSASGSNTGELFF.

V and J are TRBV9 and TRBJ2-1, with D perhaps matching TRBD1 (6 bases). From germline, CDR1 is SGDLS and CDR2 YYNGEE. The CDR3 contains 12 residues. V lost 3 bases and J 7 bases, leaving 8 bases between the germline ends. CDR3 in amino acids: CASSDQGNEQFF. DNA of the CDR3: TGTGCCAGCAGCGATCAGGGGAATGAGCAGTTCTTC. The complete variable domain, with remaining parts taken from reference TRBV9 and TRBJ2-1, reads DSGVTQTPKHLITATGQRVTLRCSPRSGDLSVYWYQQSLDQGLQFLIQYYNGEERAKGNILERFSAQQFPDLHSELNLSSLELGDSALYFCASSDQGNEQFFGPGTRLTVL.